The rows below give T cell receptor beta chains drawn from one sample of a study of identical twins. TCRdb passed the 5' RACE reads through MiXCR, listing each CDR3 protein once. The sample has approximately 630,000 distinct CDR3 sequences, roughly 7.2% seen once. These data were likewise used in another study, on yellow fever vaccine responses in identical twins.

Sequenced sample: PBMCs. These receptors all come from a woman aged 18-29 years in good health. Each CDR3 is given with its conserved first and last residue. Fields, in order: V gene, D gene, J gene, CDR3 length, clone size, CDR3 DNA, CDR3 protein. The D gene is left open where the match is weak. Clone size appears in some rows only: once, few, many, or a class for an expanded clone.

TRBV11-3	TRBD2	TRBJ2-5	12	-	TGTGCCAGCAGAACTAGCGGAAAGACCCAGTACTTC	CASRTSGKTQYF
TRBV7-9	-	TRBJ1-5	14	-	TGTGCCAGCAGCTCCACGACAGACAATCAGCCCCAGCATTTT	CASSSTTDNQPQHF
TRBV5-6	TRBD2	TRBJ2-7	15	-	TGTGCCAGCAGCTCACCGGGACTAGCCTTTTACGAGCAGTACTTC	CASSSPGLAFYEQYF
TRBV24-1	-	TRBJ2-3	15	few	TGTGCCACCAGTGATCCGACAGGACCCGCAGATACGCAGTATTTT	CATSDPTGPADTQYF
TRBV5-1	TRBD2	TRBJ2-2	16	many	TGCGCCAGCAGCTTTGGGACTAGCCTATACACCGGGGAGCTGTTTTTT	CASSFGTSLYTGELFF
TRBV6-1	TRBD1	TRBJ1-2	15	many	TGTGCCAGCAGGATTGGGGGACAGGAGAACTATGGCTACACCTTC	CASRIGGQENYGYTF
TRBV3-1	-	TRBJ2-7	15	few	TGTGCCAGCAGCCGCCTACGAGTGGGCGGGAACGAGCAGTACTTC	CASSRLRVGGNEQYF
TRBV5-6	TRBD1	TRBJ2-7	13	-	TGTGCCAGCAGCCCGCCGGACAGGGGGCATCAGTACTTC	CASSPPDRGHQYF
TRBV5-1	TRBD1	TRBJ2-6	14	many	TGCGCCAGCAGGACAGGGTACGGGGCCAACGTCCTGACTTTC	CASRTGYGANVLTF
TRBV21-1	-	TRBJ2-3	17	-	TGTGCCAGCAGCAAAGTTTTAGCGGGAGGGTGCACAGATACGCAGTATTTT	CASSKVLAGGCTDTQYF
TRBV5-6	-	TRBJ1-1	13	few	TGTGCCAGCAGCTTGGTCGAAGGGAAACCCGCTTTCTTT	CASSLVEGKPAFF
TRBV7-9	-	TRBJ2-1	15	-	TGTGCCAGCAGCCCGAAACAACGGGAATCAAATGAGCAGTTCTTC	CASSPKQRESNEQFF
TRBV20-1	-	TRBJ2-3	14	many	TGCAGTGCTAGGTCGCCGGATAACACAGATACGCAGTATTTT	CSARSPDNTDTQYF
TRBV7-9	-	TRBJ2-7	14	many	TGTGCCAGCAGCCTTACAGGAAACACCTACGAGCAGTACTTC	CASSLTGNTYEQYF
TRBV27	TRBD1	TRBJ2-2	15	few	TGTGCCAGCAGCCGAGGGGACAGGGACACCGGGGAGCTGTTTTTT	CASSRGDRDTGELFF
TRBV3-1	-	TRBJ2-5	16	-	TGTGCCAGCAGCCAAGATCTATCAGGGGTGGGGGAGACCCAGTACTTC	CASSQDLSGVGETQYF
TRBV5-1	-	TRBJ1-1	15	many	TGCGCCAGCAGCTTGTCGACGTCGGTAGACACTGAAGCTTTCTTT	CASSLSTSVDTEAFF
TRBV25-1	-	TRBJ2-5	14	few	TGTGCCAGCAGTGTAGACAGGCTCCAAGAGACCCAGTACTTC	CASSVDRLQETQYF
TRBV12-3/TRBV12-4	TRBD2	TRBJ2-1	15	-	TGTGCCAGCAGCCAAGGACTAGCGGGAGGCGGTGAGCAGTTCTTC	CASSQGLAGGGEQFF
TRBV28	TRBD2	TRBJ2-7	20	-	TGTGCCAGCAGTGCCCCCGGGCCCGGGACTAGCGGGAGGGCTTCCCGCGAGCAGTACTTC	CASSAPGPGTSGRASREQYF
TRBV6-1	TRBD1	TRBJ2-3	14	few	TGTGCCAGCAGACGGACAGGCCGCACAGATACGCAGTATTTT	CASRRTGRTDTQYF
TRBV6-5	TRBD2	TRBJ2-7	16	few	TGTGCCAGCAGTTACTCATTAGGGCGGGAGTTCTACGAGCAGTACTTC	CASSYSLGREFYEQYF
TRBV5-1	-	TRBJ2-1	13	many	TGCGCCAGCAGCCGTGACACTCCCAATGAGCAGTTCTTC	CASSRDTPNEQFF
TRBV12-3/TRBV12-4	-	TRBJ2-1	15	-	TGTGCCAGCAGTCGGAAGGGCAGTAAGAACAATGAGCAGTTCTTC	CASSRKGSKNNEQFF
TRBV18	-	TRBJ2-6	15	few	TGTGCCAGCTCACCTTCAATGGCTGGGGCCAACGTCCTGACTTTC	CASSPSMAGANVLTF
TRBV5-1	TRBD2	TRBJ2-2	13	few	TGCGCCAGCTGCGGGGGACTCACCGGGGAGCTGTTTTTT	CASCGGLTGELFF
TRBV5-1	TRBD1	TRBJ2-7	15	many	TGCGCCAGCAGCTTGGGTTCAGGGGGAGTCTACGAGCAGTACTTC	CASSLGSGGVYEQYF
TRBV7-2	-	TRBJ2-3	14	-	TGTGCCAGCAGCTTTGGGACTCCACCAGATACGCAGTATTTT	CASSFGTPPDTQYF
TRBV11-2	-	TRBJ2-3	15	-	TGTGCCAGCAGGTTATCGGGAGTCAGCACAGATACGCAGTATTTT	CASRLSGVSTDTQYF
TRBV10-3	TRBD2	TRBJ2-1	16	few	TGTGCCATCAGTGATCTTAGCGGGAGTTCCTACAATGAGCAGTTCTTC	CAISDLSGSSYNEQFF
TRBV7-9	-	TRBJ2-1	17	many	TGTGCCAGCAGACAGCCCTCAACTCCTAGCTCCTACAATGAGCAGTTCTTC	CASRQPSTPSSYNEQFF
TRBV6-1	-	TRBJ1-6	16	-	TGTGCCAGCGTGGGCCAGCTGGGTGGATTTAATTCACCCCTCCACTTT	CASVGQLGGFNSPLHF